This TCR beta chain was found in a study of blood T cell repertoires in COVID-19. Sequencing was performed with immunoSEQ multiplex PCR; in TCRdb, only in-frame clones are kept and a portion is missing. The profile covers about 75,000 clones, with 88% appearing a single time and roughly a fifth taken by the ten largest. Germline CDR1 SGHKS, CDR2 YYEKEE (reference sequence). This CDR3 has 15 residues. V lost 2 bases and J lost 1, with 12 bases in between. The rearrangement links TRBV5-5 to TRBJ1-2, with D perhaps TRBD1 (5 bases). This TCR derives from a human donor in a cohort sampled during active COVID-19. The sequencing input was peripheral blood. The CDR3 loop reads CASSLGENFNYGYTF. Here the CDR3 DNA reads TGTGCCAGCAGCTTAGGGGAAAACTTTAACTATGGCTACACCTTC.